This TCR beta chain was recovered during a study of blood T cell repertoires in COVID-19. Study summary: Sites in the United States, Italy and Spain provided acute and convalescent COVID-19 samples. From T cells, B-cell-depleted T cells, or PBMCs came the material, which was cDNA or gDNA.

A Seattle source enrolled patients during active infection and followed them longitudinally. As handled by the study authors: Reference gene primer amplification gave nucleated cell count estimates. The method was immunoSEQ multiplex PCR; TCRdb's version includes in-frame clones alone and lacks a portion of them. V and J calls and clone size are copied from that table; D and trimming were computed from the DNA. The sample includes 150,000 or so clones, more than 75% of them seen just once. This CDR3 is 15 amino acids long. The V end was cut by 4 bases, the J end by 0 bases, with 13 bases between. Germline assignment: CDR1 SGHRS and CDR2 YFSETQ. This clone was seen a single time.

This receptor was obtained from a woman aged 70-85 years with COVID-19, enrolled during active disease. This chain uses TRBV5-1 with TRBJ1-1, with D possibly TRBD1 on 5 matching bases. Sequencing used peripheral blood. CDR3 protein: CASSRSTAMNTEAFF. The CDR3 DNA reads as TGCGCCAGCAGCCGGTCGACAGCCATGAACACTGAAGCTTTCTTT. The whole variable domain, remainder taken from reference TRBV5-1 and TRBJ1-1, is KAGVTQTPRYLIKTRGQQVTLSCSPISGHRSVSWYQQTPGQGLQFLFEYFSETQRNKGNFPGRFSGRQFSNSRSEMNVSTLELGDSALYLCASSRSTAMNTEAFFGQGTRLTVV.